Listed here is a single T cell receptor beta chain. The antigen remains undetermined. This specimen belongs to a study of cytomegalovirus exposure and HLA in healthy donors. Study overall: A later analysis reported the 120 validation repertoires used the same platform as the roughly 700 first-cohort repertoires.

The donors were in the roughly 110-subject validation cohort; that cohort was separate from the roughly 700-subject first cohort. The protocol was immunoSEQ multiplex PCR, while the TCRdb copy is restricted to in-frame clones and leaves out a portion. The sample includes some 150,000 clones, roughly 90% of them seen just once. Study-wide results and limits: Some TCR beta chains (over 150 of them) were listed as cytomegalovirus-associated. The tendency of first-cohort TCR clusters to co-occur in the 120 or so validation repertoires was identified by a subsequent analysis.

The origin of this receptor is a man between 18 and 29 years old in good health and CMV-seropositive. The sequencing input was PBMCs.

CDR3 protein: CASRGALEAFF. The CDR3, as DNA: TGTGCCAGCAGGGGGGCGCTTGAAGCTTTCTTT. The chain has TRBV7-9 and TRBJ1-1; D is perhaps TRBD1 (6 bases). Germline V CDR1 and CDR2: SEHNR, FQNEAQ (reference sequence). The length of the CDR3 is 11 residues. Trimming pared 6 bases from V and 7 bases from J, leaving 9 bases between.